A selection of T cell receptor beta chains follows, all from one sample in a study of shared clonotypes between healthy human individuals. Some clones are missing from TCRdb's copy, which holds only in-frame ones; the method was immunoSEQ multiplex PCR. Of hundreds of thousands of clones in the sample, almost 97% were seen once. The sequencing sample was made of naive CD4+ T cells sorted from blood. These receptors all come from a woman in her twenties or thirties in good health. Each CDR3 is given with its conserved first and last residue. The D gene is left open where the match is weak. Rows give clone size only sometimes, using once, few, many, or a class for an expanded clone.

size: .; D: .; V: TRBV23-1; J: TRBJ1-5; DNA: TGCGCCAGCAGTGGACCCGTAGGGTCGGTAAGCAATCAGCCCCAGCATTTT; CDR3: CASSGPVGSVSNQPQHF
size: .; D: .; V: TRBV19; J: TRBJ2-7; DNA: TGTGCCAGTGGCAGGGTAGGGGAGCAGTACTTC; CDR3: CASGRVGEQYF
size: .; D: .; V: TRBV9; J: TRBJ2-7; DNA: TGTGCCAGCAGCGTAGGTGGGGGCTATACCTACGAGCAGTACTTC; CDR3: CASSVGGGYTYEQYF
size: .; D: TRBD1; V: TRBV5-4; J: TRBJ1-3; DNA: TGTGCCAGCAGCTTGAACAGACAGGGGGCAGGTGGAAACACCATATATTTT; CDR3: CASSLNRQGAGGNTIYF
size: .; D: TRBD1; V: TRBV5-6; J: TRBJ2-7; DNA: TGTGCCAGCAGCACGGGACAGGGGGTTATGTACGAGCAGTACTTC; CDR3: CASSTGQGVMYEQYF
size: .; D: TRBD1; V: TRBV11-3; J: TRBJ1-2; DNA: TGTGCCAGCAGCCCTAGGGGTGGACAGGTCGATTATGGCTACACCTTC; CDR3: CASSPRGGQVDYGYTF
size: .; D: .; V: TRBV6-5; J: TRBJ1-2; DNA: TGTGCCAGCAGGGGCGCGGGGAGAGACTATGGCTACACCTTC; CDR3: CASRGAGRDYGYTF
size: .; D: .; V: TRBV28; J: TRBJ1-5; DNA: TGTGCCAGCAGTAGCCTTCGGACAATTTTGTATCAGCCCCAGCATTTT; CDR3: CASSSLRTILYQPQHF
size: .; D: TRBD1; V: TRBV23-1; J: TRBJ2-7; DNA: TGCGCCAGCTTCCGGGACAGAGCCTACGAGCAGTACTTC; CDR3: CASFRDRAYEQYF
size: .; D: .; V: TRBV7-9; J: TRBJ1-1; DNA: TGTGCCAGCAGCTTAGGGAGAGGGGGGCCAGCAGAAGCTTTCTTT; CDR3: CASSLGRGGPAEAFF
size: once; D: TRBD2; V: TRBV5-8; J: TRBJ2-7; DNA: TGTGCCAGCAGCTATCTGAGGACTAGCGGGACCCCCTACGAGCAGTACTTC; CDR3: CASSYLRTSGTPYEQYF
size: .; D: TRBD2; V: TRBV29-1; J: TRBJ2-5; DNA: TGCAGCGTCCCTCTAGCGGGAGGGTGGGAGACCCAGTACTTC; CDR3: CSVPLAGGWETQYF
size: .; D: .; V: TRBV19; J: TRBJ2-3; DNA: TGTGCCACCCGAGCGGGCCTTGTCACAGATACGCAGTATTTT; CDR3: CATRAGLVTDTQYF
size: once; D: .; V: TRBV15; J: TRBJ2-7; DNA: TGTGCCACCAGCGAGCTTGAAATAACCTACGAGCAGTACTTC; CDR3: CATSELEITYEQYF
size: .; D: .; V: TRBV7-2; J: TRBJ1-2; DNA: TGTGCCAGCAGCTTAAGGCTTGGGGGAGACTATGGCTACACCTTC; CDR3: CASSLRLGGDYGYTF
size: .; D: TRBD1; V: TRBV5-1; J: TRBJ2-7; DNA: TGCGCCAGCAGCCCAACCGCAACGGGACAGGGGGCCTACGAGCAGTACTTC; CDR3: CASSPTATGQGAYEQYF
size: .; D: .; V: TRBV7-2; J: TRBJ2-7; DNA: TGTGCCAGCAGCGAAATCCGGGGCCAGGACTACGAGCAGTACTTC; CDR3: CASSEIRGQDYEQYF
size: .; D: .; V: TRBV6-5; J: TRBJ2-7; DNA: TGTGCCAGCAGTTACTCGATTTTAGCCCAGCAGTACTTC; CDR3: CASSYSILAQQYF
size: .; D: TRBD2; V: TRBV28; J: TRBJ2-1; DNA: TGTGCCAGCAGTTCCCCGTTTGCGGGAGGTGGTTATGAGCAGTTCTTC; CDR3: CASSSPFAGGGYEQFF
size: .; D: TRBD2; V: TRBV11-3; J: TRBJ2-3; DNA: TGTGCCAGCAGCTTGACAACGGGGGGGGATACGCAGTATTTT; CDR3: CASSLTTGGDTQYF
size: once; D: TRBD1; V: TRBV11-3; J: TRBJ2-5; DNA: TGTGCCAGCAGCTCGGGACAGGGGGTGGAAGAGACCCAGTACTTC; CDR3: CASSSGQGVEETQYF
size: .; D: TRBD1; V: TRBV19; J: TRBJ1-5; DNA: TGTGCCAGTAGACTAAAGCGGGGACAGGGCGGTTGGCATTTT; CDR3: CASRLKRGQGGWHF
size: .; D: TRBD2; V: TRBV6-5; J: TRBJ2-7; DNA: TGTGCCAGCAGAGCGGGAGGGGGGAGCTCCTACGAGCAGTACTTC; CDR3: CASRAGGGSSYEQYF
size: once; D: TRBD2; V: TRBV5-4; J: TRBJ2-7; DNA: TGTGCCAGCAGCCCGGGACTAGGGGACTACGAGCAGTACTTC; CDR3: CASSPGLGDYEQYF
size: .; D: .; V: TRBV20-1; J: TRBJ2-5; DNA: TGCAGTGCTAGAGATATTGAGACCCAGTACTTC; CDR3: CSARDIETQYF
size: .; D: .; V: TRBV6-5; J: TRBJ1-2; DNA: TGTGCCAGCACAAGGGACACTCTCGGTGGCTACACCTTC; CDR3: CASTRDTLGGYTF
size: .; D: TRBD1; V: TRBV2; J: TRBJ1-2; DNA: TGTGCCAGCAGTGGACAGGGGGACCACTACTATGGCTACACCTTC; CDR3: CASSGQGDHYYGYTF
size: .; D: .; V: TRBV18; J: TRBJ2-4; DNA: TGTGCCAGCTCGCCCAGGGGAGGAATGACCAAAAACATTCAGTACTTC; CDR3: CASSPRGGMTKNIQYF
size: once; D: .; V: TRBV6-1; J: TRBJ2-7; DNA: TGTGCCAGCAGTGGGGTCCGGCGAACGGCGGAGCAGTACTTC; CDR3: CASSGVRRTAEQYF
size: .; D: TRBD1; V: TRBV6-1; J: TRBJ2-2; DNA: TGTGCCAGTCGGGAAGGACAGGTCCCCGGGGAGCTGTTTTTT; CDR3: CASREGQVPGELFF
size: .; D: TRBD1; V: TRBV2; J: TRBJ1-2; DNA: TGTGCCAGCAACAGAGACAGGGCTTTTTTTGGAGGCTACACCTTC; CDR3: CASNRDRAFFGGYTF
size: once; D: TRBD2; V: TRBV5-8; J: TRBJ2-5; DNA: TGTGCCAGCAGGGGCGGGGGGACAGAGACCCAGTACTTC; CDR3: CASRGGGTETQYF
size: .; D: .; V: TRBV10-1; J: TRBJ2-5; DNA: TGCGCCAGCAGTGAGGGCTTCTTTGGGGAGACCCAGTACTTC; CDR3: CASSEGFFGETQYF
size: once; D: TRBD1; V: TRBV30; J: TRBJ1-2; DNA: TGTGCCTGGAGAGACGGACAGGTCAGGGCAGATGGCTACACCTTC; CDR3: CAWRDGQVRADGYTF
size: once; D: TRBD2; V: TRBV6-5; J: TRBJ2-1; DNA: TGTGCCAGCAGTTCTAGGGCTAGCGGTTACAATGAGCAGTTCTTC; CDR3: CASSSRASGYNEQFF
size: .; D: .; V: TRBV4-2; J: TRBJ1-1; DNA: TGTGCCAGCAGCTTGGCCGGACGGCTCACTGAAGCTTTCTTT; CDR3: CASSLAGRLTEAFF
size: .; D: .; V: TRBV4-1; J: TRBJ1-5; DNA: TGCGCCAGCAGCCAAGACAACGACAGAAATGATCAGCCCCAGCATTTT; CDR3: CASSQDNDRNDQPQHF
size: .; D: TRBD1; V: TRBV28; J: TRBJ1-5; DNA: TGTGCCAGCAGTTCTTCATCGACAGGGTATTTCAATCAGCCCCAGCATTTT; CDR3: CASSSSSTGYFNQPQHF
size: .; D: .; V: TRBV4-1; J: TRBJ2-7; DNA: TGCGCCAGCAGCCAAGGGACGTGGGTCTACGAGCAGTACTTC; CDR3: CASSQGTWVYEQYF